This T cell receptor beta chain was recorded in a study of T cell responses to AZD1222 COVID-19 vaccine. Study overall: Second-dose groups at about 4 or about 12 weeks were pooled. Overall study findings and caveats: Spike-specific TCR breadth and depth went up after people got two AZD1222 doses. Regions left unmutated in variants are reportedly the target of nearly half of spike-specific TCRs.

Sequencing was performed with immunoSEQ multiplex PCR; in TCRdb, only in-frame clones are kept and a portion is missing. The top ten clones hold under 11% of a sample with some 200,000 clones, approximately 92% of them seen once. CDR1 is SGHDT, CDR2 YYEEEE, per germline. V gave up 2 bases and J gave up 1 base; unmatched junction bases: 5. The CDR3 is 15 amino acids. In regard to this clone: The antigen remains unidentified.

This TCR was sampled from an adult in good health. The chain joins TRBV5-6 to TRBJ1-1; 7 bases match TRBD1. Sequences were derived from peripheral blood, sampled on day 0 of AZD1222 vaccination. CDR3 in amino acids: CASSFRDRWNTEAFF. The CDR3 DNA follows: TGTGCCAGCAGCTTCCGGGACAGATGGAACACTGAAGCTTTCTTT.